This T cell receptor beta chain is from a study of T-cell reconstitution after alpha-beta-depleted transplantation in children. Researchers prepared the TCRbeta library using unique molecular identifiers, the study reports. Each CDR3 protein is one row after TCRdb ran MiXCR on the PCR reads. Of approximately 640,000 distinct CDR3 sequences listed, 16% are singletons. The source of this sequence is a human donor who donated a stem cell graft to a child with acute myeloid leukemia. This material consisted of PBMCs from the stem cell graft donor, taken from the stem cell graft.

The CDR3: CASSGLEGLNTEAFF. The CDR3 DNA reads as TGTGCCAGCAGTGGATTGGAGGGCCTCAACACTGAAGCTTTCTTT. The chain recombines TRBV25-1 with TRBJ1-1, with no clear D. Germline V lookup: CDR1 MGHDK, CDR2 SYGVNS. The V end lost 4 bases, the J end lost 2 bases, and 14 bases lay between the germline ends. This CDR3 has 15 amino acids.